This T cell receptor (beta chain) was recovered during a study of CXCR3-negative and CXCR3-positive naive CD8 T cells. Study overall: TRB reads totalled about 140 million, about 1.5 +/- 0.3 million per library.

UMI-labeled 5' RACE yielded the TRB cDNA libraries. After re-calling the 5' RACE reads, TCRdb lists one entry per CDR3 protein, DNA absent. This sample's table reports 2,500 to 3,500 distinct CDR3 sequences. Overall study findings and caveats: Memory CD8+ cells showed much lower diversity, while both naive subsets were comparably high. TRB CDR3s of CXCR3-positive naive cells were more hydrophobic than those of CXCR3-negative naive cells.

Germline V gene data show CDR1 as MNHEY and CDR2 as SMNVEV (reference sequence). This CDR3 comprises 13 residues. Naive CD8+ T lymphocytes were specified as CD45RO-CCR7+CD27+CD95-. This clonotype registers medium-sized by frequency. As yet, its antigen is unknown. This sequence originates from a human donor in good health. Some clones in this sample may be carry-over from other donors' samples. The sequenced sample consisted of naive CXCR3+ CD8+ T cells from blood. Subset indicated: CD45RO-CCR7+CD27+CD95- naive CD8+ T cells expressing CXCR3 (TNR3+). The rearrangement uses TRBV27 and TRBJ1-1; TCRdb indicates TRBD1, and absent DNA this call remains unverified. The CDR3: CASSFEGDTEAFF.